The rows below give T cell receptor beta chains drawn from one sample of a study of blood T cell repertoires in COVID-19. TCRdb keeps only in-frame clones here, not all; method: immunoSEQ multiplex PCR. The sample contains roughly 160,000 clones, 80% of which appear only once. The sample was PBMCs or T cells enriched from blood (not recorded which). These receptors came from a woman aged 60 to 75 who had recovered from COVID-19. CDR3s include the opening cysteine and the closing phenylalanine or tryptophan. A D gene is named only where the DNA matches it firmly. Rows may omit the clone size; those that give it use once, few, many or a size class.

TRBJ1-1,TRBV7-2,NA,NA,TGTGCCAGCAGCTTACAGGGAGGCACTGAAGCTTTCTTT,CASSLQGGTEAFF
TRBJ2-4,TRBV7-8,TRBD1,NA,TGTGCCAGCAGGTCGGGACAGGGAAACATTCAGTACTTC,CASRSGQGNIQYF
TRBJ2-3,TRBV5-1,TRBD1,NA,TGCGCCAGCAGCTTGCCATGGGGACAGAGCACAGATACGCAGTATTTT,CASSLPWGQSTDTQYF
TRBJ2-3,TRBV5-1,NA,NA,TGCGCCAGCAGCTTGGACCCAGGGGTGACAGATACGCAGTATTTT,CASSLDPGVTDTQYF
TRBJ1-1,TRBV4-2,NA,NA,TGTGCCAGCAGCCGCTTGGGGGGGAACACTGAAGCTTTCTTT,CASSRLGGNTEAFF
TRBJ2-2,TRBV6-5,NA,NA,TGTGCCAGCAGGATCGAGGGGGGGAGCACCGGGGAGCTGTTTTTT,CASRIEGGSTGELFF
TRBJ2-1,TRBV7-9,NA,NA,TGTGCCAGCAGCTTAAAGCGGACCTACAATGAGCAGTTCTTC,CASSLKRTYNEQFF
TRBJ1-6,TRBV6-5,TRBD1,few,TGTGCCAGCACCAGGACAGGAGGTGTAAATTCACCCCTCCACTTT,CASTRTGGVNSPLHF
TRBJ1-3,TRBV7-2,NA,NA,TGTGCCAGCAGCCCTGACAGTACCTCTGGAAACACCATATATTTT,CASSPDSTSGNTIYF
TRBJ2-4,TRBV7-2,TRBD1,NA,TGTGCCAGCACCCTTGACAGGGGGGAGAACATTCAGTACTTC,CASTLDRGENIQYF
TRBJ1-2,TRBV30,NA,NA,TGTGCCTGGAATTTTATTCGGAAGGGGAATTATGGCTACACCTTC,CAWNFIRKGNYGYTF
TRBJ1-2,TRBV18,TRBD1,NA,TGTGCCAGCCGGGGACAGGGATACTATGGCTACACCTTC,CASRGQGYYGYTF
TRBJ1-2,TRBV3-1/TRBV3-2,NA,few,TGTGCCAGCAGCCAAGATGGGCGGGTACGTGGCTACACCTTC,CASSQDGRVRGYTF
TRBJ2-1,TRBV24-1,TRBD2,many,TGTGCCACCAGTGATTTACTAGCGGGGAATGAGCAGTTCTTC,CATSDLLAGNEQFF
TRBJ2-3,TRBV19,TRBD2,NA,TGTGCCAGTAGTAAAGGTAGCGGGGGGACAGATACGCAGTATTTT,CASSKGSGGTDTQYF
TRBJ1-5,TRBV2,NA,NA,TGTGCCAGCAGTGGGAGCAGGGCCAGCAATCAGCCCCAGCATTTT,CASSGSRASNQPQHF
TRBJ2-7,TRBV13,NA,NA,TGTGCCAGCAGCCCTGTTAGTTTGGAGCAGTACTTC,CASSPVSLEQYF
TRBJ1-2,TRBV29-1,NA,NA,TGCAGCGTTGGACAGGAAATCTATGGCTACACCTTC,CSVGQEIYGYTF
TRBJ2-2,TRBV27,NA,NA,TGTGCCAGCAGCAATCTAGCAAACACCGGGGAGCTGTTTTTT,CASSNLANTGELFF
TRBJ2-7,TRBV7-6,NA,NA,TGTGCCAGCAGCTTATCCGGGTACGAGCAGTACTTC,CASSLSGYEQYF
TRBJ2-1,TRBV3-1/TRBV3-2,NA,NA,TGTGCCAGCAGTCCCTCGGGGAATGAGCAGTTCTTC,CASSPSGNEQFF
TRBJ2-6,TRBV27,TRBD1,NA,TGTGCCAGCAGTGGGACAGCTAAAACGGCTGGGGCCAACGTCCTGACTTTC,CASSGTAKTAGANVLTF
TRBJ1-2,TRBV27,NA,NA,TGTGCCAGCAGTTTAAGGGGAGGCGGCTACACCTTC,CASSLRGGGYTF
TRBJ2-7,TRBV6-5,NA,NA,TGTGCCAGCAGGACATACGAGCAGTACTTC,CASRTYEQYF
TRBJ1-2,TRBV5-1,NA,NA,TGCGCCAGCAGCATAGGGGTCCCAGGGGGCTACACCTTC,CASSIGVPGGYTF
TRBJ2-1,TRBV7-3,TRBD2,NA,TGTGCCAGCAGCCGCGGGGGACTGGGAAACAATGAGCAGTTCTTC,CASSRGGLGNNEQFF
TRBJ1-1,TRBV11-2,TRBD1,NA,TGTGCCAGCAGCTTAACAGGGGTCTCTGAAGCTTTCTTT,CASSLTGVSEAFF
TRBJ1-2,TRBV20-1,NA,NA,TGCAGTGCCCACCTAGGTTACACCTTC,CSAHLGYTF
TRBJ1-6,TRBV5-1,TRBD1,few,TGCGCCAGCAGTCGAACGACAGGGGGCGACTCCTATAATTCACCCCTCCACTTT,CASSRTTGGDSYNSPLHF
TRBJ2-5,TRBV30,NA,NA,TGTGCCTGGAGTCGCGGGGAGACCCAGTACTTC,CAWSRGETQYF
TRBJ2-2,TRBV13,NA,NA,TGTGCCAGCAGCTCTCAGCGGTCCGGGGAGCTGTTTTTT,CASSSQRSGELFF
TRBJ1-1,TRBV5-1,NA,NA,TGCGCCAGCAGCTCCGACAGCACTGAAGCTTTCTTT,CASSSDSTEAFF
TRBJ1-1,TRBV3-1/TRBV3-2,NA,once,TGTGCCAGCAGCACAAACGGCCAGGGGGAAGCTTTCTTT,CASSTNGQGEAFF
TRBJ1-5,TRBV3-1/TRBV3-2,NA,NA,TGTGCCAGCAGCCAAGTCCCCTCCAATCAGCCCCAGCATTTT,CASSQVPSNQPQHF
TRBJ1-6,TRBV27,NA,NA,TGTGCCAGCAATCGGCGTTCCGACTTTCTAAATTCACCCCTCCACTTT,CASNRRSDFLNSPLHF
TRBJ1-4,TRBV14,NA,NA,TGTGCCAGCAGCCGGGAGAGAGCAACTAATGAAAAACTGTTTTTT,CASSRERATNEKLFF
TRBJ1-4,TRBV5-5,NA,NA,TGTGCCAGTACTCGGGCTAATGAAAAACTGTTTTTT,CASTRANEKLFF
TRBJ2-3,TRBV9,TRBD2,NA,TGTGCCAGCAGCTGGAGCGGGGGGGCAGATACGCAGTATTTT,CASSWSGGADTQYF
TRBJ2-5,TRBV6-6,TRBD2,NA,TGTGCCAGCAGTGACCCGTGGGGGGGGGAGACCCAGTACTTC,CASSDPWGGETQYF
TRBJ2-3,TRBV6-5,TRBD1,NA,TGTGCCAGCAGTTACGACAGGGTGGAAACAGATACGCAGTATTTT,CASSYDRVETDTQYF
TRBJ2-7,TRBV21-1,NA,NA,TGTGCCAGCTTTAGCGGGGGGATTTGGGTCGAGCAGTACTTC,CASFSGGIWVEQYF
TRBJ2-3,TRBV29-1,TRBD2,few,TGCAGCGTCGGGGGGGGAGTGGGTGGTCTCACAGATACGCAGTATTTT,CSVGGGVGGLTDTQYF
TRBJ2-3,TRBV10-1,TRBD2,NA,TGCGCCAGCAGTAAAAGCGGGGGGCCGAGGGATACGCAGTATTTT,CASSKSGGPRDTQYF
TRBJ1-2,TRBV6-6,NA,NA,TGTGCCAGCAGTTACTCGTTGCAGGGAGGCTACACCTTC,CASSYSLQGGYTF
TRBJ2-3,TRBV30,TRBD2,NA,TGTGCCTGGAGTGGGACTAGCGGGGGCACAGATACGCAGTATTTT,CAWSGTSGGTDTQYF
TRBJ1-2,TRBV10-1,NA,NA,TGCGCCAGCAGTAGGACTGCTAACTATGGCTACACCTTC,CASSRTANYGYTF
TRBJ1-2,TRBV5-6,NA,NA,TGTGCCAGCAGCTTGGTCGCCAGCTATGGCTACACCTTC,CASSLVASYGYTF
TRBJ2-7,TRBV13,TRBD2,NA,TGTGCCAGCAGCTTACGGAGCGGGGGCTACGAGCAGTACTTC,CASSLRSGGYEQYF
TRBJ2-2,TRBV11-2,TRBD2,NA,TGTGCCAGCAGCTTAGTCGGACTAGCGGGTGTCCGAGACACCGGGGAGCTGTTTTTT,CASSLVGLAGVRDTGELFF
TRBJ1-4,TRBV14,NA,few,TGTGCCAGCAGCCCTGTACAGGGCCCTAATGAAAAACTGTTTTTT,CASSPVQGPNEKLFF
TRBJ2-7,TRBV9,TRBD1,NA,TGTGCCAGCAGCGTTCAGGGGGCCCACGAGCAGTACTTC,CASSVQGAHEQYF
TRBJ2-1,TRBV5-4,TRBD2,NA,TGTGCCAGCAGCTTGGGAGCGGGGGGGTACAATGAGCAGTTCTTC,CASSLGAGGYNEQFF
TRBJ2-1,TRBV27,NA,NA,TGTGCCAGCAGGACAGGCAACAATGAGCAGTTCTTC,CASRTGNNEQFF
TRBJ2-5,TRBV5-5,NA,NA,TGTGCCAGCAGCCCCTCGGAGACCCAGTACTTC,CASSPSETQYF
TRBJ1-1,TRBV18,TRBD1,NA,TGTGCCAGCTCGAGCGGGACAGGGAGATTTGAAGCTTTCTTT,CASSSGTGRFEAFF
TRBJ2-7,TRBV14,NA,NA,TGTGCCAGCAGCCAAACCGGGCAGGGAAGTAGCGGGTACTTC,CASSQTGQGSSGYF
TRBJ1-1,TRBV27,NA,NA,TGTGCCAGCATTGGGCAAAATATTAGGGGGACTGAAGCTTTCTTT,CASIGQNIRGTEAFF
TRBJ1-6,TRBV27,NA,NA,TGTGCCAGCAGGGCCTTGGTATCCGCCAATTCACCCCTCCACTTT,CASRALVSANSPLHF
TRBJ2-1,TRBV27,TRBD2,NA,TGTGCCAGCAGTTTCGGAGGCGGGGGGACTAATGAGCAGTTCTTC,CASSFGGGGTNEQFF